Presented here are 2 T cell receptor beta chains from one specimen sequenced in a study of a mutant IDH1 vaccine in newly diagnosed glioma (dated by TCRdb to the early 2020s). The sample's time point label, decoded: week 47, end of study. Each vaccine dose was 300 ug of a 20-mer mutant IDH1 peptide in Montanide, given subcutaneously with topical imiquimod. Their antigen targets remain unknown. Receptors were amplified or captured by the immunoSEQ multiplex PCR assay. What TCRdb holds here is the immuneACCESS table cut down to in-frame rearrangements. Part of the clones is not present; checked against another copy, under half of the missing clones reflect an unresolved V gene, and the others are unexplained. The sample table holds about 56,000 clones, of which less than 80% were seen once. The ten largest clones capture around 5% of the sample. Sequencing used PBMCs, obtained from a glioma patient whose treatment included an IDH1 peptide vaccine. Receptor source: a man in his fifties with glioma.

This chain uses TRBV19 with TRBJ2-5; the match to TRBD2 covers 7 bases. CDR1 is LNHDA and CDR2 is SQIVND in the germline V gene (reference sequence). V was clipped by 4 bases and J by 9 bases; unmatched bases: 11. The CDR3 is made up of 14 amino acids. CDR3 nucleotide sequence: TGTGCCAGTAGTAGGGGGGGACTGAAGGAGGCCCAGTACTTC. It translates to CASSRGGLKEAQYF.

The chain couples TRBV10-3 to TRBJ2-1; D uncertain. The CDR3 contains 16 residues. The V gene's germline CDR1 is ENHRY and CDR2 SYGVKD. The V end was cut by 0 bases, the J end by 4 bases, with 13 bases between. CDR3 DNA sequence: TGTGCCATCAGTGAGTCACTCTCGAGCAGTTACAATGAGCAGTTCTTC. Its translation is CAISESLSSSYNEQFF.